Following are 7 T cell receptor beta chains from one sample sequenced in a study of immune reconstitution after stem cell transplant in scleroderma. TCRdb used MiXCR to reprocess the RT-PCR reads, holding one entry per CDR3 protein. The top ten hold around 8.5% of the sample, which has approximately 2,000 distinct CDR3 sequences, 15% to 20% seen once. This specimen was taken before or after autologous hematopoietic stem cell transplantation (not recorded which). The receptors stem from a female donor with systemic sclerosis.

By sample fraction, this clonotype is medium-sized. The chain's CDR3 is CASSPRQGRTEAFF. CDR3 in DNA: TGTGCCAGCAGTCCCCGACAGGGTCGAACTGAAGCTTTCTTT. V and J are TRBV12-3 or TRBV12-4 and TRBJ1-1; TRBD1 agrees at 7 bases. J gave up 5 bases and V 5 bases, and 8 bases lay outside the gene matches. This CDR3 is built from 14 residues.

The V call is TRBV20-1, the J call TRBJ1-1; D perhaps matches TRBD1 (6 bases). The CDR3 length is 15 residues. Germline V gives CDR1 DFQATT, CDR2 SNEGSKA (reference sequence). Trimming cost V 0 bases and J 1 base, with 12 bases left between them. The CDR3 sequence: CSARDIMTGNTEAFF. In DNA, the CDR3 is TGCAGTGCTAGAGATATTATGACAGGGAACACTGAAGCTTTCTTT.

This clonotype is labeled as medium-sized. The rearrangement joins TRBV12-3 or TRBV12-4 to TRBJ2-4, with TRBD1 matching 10 bases. This CDR3 spans 16 amino acids. Losses at the gene ends were 7 bases for V and 9 bases for J; bases not matched to a gene: 15. CDR3 in amino acids: CASTLDRGRLNFIQYF. DNA of the CDR3: TGTGCCAGCACCCTAGACAGGGGGCGTCTCAATTTCATTCAGTACTTC.

In this sample, this clonotype is medium-sized. The chain has TRBV20-1 and TRBJ2-1; tentatively, D is TRBD1 (5 bases). Per the germline V gene, CDR1 is DFQATT and CDR2 is SNEGSKA (reference sequence). The CDR3 covers 15 residues. Trimming cost V 3 bases and J 5 bases, with 17 bases left between them. In nucleotides, the CDR3 is TGCAGTGCTAGTAGACCCCTAGGGGCGCACAATGAGCAGTTCTTC. Its translation is CSASRPLGAHNEQFF.

This sequence joins TRBV12-3 or TRBV12-4 and TRBJ2-7; D is unclear. Trimming stripped 3 bases from V and 6 bases from J, with 9 bases between. The CDR3 is 12 amino acids. The CDR3 DNA is TGTGCCAGCAGTTTCGGTAGGAGCGAGCAGTACTTC. As protein: CASSFGRSEQYF.

The V call is TRBV5-1, the J call TRBJ2-7; 7 bases are a match to TRBD2. The V and J ends lost 0 bases and 2 bases, in that order; junction bases with no gene match: 5. Germline V gives CDR1 SGHRS, CDR2 YFSETQ. CDR3 length: 15 residues. The DNA of the CDR3 is TGCGCCAGCAGCTTGGCAGCCGGGGGGACCTACGAGCAGTACTTC. It yields the protein CASSLAAGGTYEQYF.

This clonotype appeared a few times. The chain has TRBV5-6 and TRBJ1-5, with 7 positions matching TRBD1. Germline trimming cut 4 bases from V and 5 bases from J; bases unmatched to any gene: 0. Germline V gene data show CDR1 as SGHDT and CDR2 as YYEEEE. The CDR3 has 12 amino acids. The CDR3: CASSGQDQPQHF. The CDR3, as DNA: TGTGCCAGCAGCGGACAGGATCAGCCCCAGCATTTT.